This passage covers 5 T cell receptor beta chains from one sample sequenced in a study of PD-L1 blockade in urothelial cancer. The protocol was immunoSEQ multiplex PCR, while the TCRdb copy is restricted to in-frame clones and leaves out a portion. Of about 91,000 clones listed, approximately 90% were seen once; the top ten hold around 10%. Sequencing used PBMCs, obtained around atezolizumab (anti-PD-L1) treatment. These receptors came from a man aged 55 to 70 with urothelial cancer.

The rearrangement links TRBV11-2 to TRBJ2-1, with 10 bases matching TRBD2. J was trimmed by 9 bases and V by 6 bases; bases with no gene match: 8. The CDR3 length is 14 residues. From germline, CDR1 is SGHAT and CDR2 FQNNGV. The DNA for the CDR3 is TGTGCCAGCAGTCAGCGGGGGGGAGTCCCTGAGCAGTTCTTC. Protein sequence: CASSQRGGVPEQFF.

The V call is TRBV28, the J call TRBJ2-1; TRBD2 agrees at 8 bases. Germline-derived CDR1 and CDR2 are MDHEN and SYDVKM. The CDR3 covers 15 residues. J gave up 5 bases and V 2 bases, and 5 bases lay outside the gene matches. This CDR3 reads CASSLISGGNNEQFF. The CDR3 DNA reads TGTGCCAGCAGTTTAATCTCGGGGGGGAACAATGAGCAGTTCTTC.

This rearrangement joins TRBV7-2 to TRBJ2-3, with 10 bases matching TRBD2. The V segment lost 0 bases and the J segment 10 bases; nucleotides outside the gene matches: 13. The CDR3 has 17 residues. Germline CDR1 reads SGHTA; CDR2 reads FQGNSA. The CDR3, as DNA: TGTGCCAGCAGCTTAGCATCCCGGACTAGCGGCTCAAGGGCGCAGTATTTT. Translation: CASSLASRTSGSRAQYF.

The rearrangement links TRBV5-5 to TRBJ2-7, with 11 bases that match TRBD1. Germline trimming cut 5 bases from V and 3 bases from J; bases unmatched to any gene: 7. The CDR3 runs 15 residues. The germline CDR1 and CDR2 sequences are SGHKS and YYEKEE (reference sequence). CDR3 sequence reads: CASRLGQGAYYEQYF. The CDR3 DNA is TGTGCCAGCAGATTAGGACAGGGGGCGTACTACGAGCAGTACTTC.

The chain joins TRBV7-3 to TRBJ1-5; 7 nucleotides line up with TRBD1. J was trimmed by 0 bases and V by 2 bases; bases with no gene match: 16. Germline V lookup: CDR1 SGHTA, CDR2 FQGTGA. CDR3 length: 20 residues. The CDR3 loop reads CASSLGSKTGTNYSNQPQHF. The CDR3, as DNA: TGTGCCAGCAGCTTAGGATCCAAGACAGGGACGAATTATAGCAATCAGCCCCAGCATTTT.